This T cell receptor beta chain derives from a study of T cells after yellow fever vaccination. Whole-study results and caveats: The study re-detected most primary-vaccination clones after the booster (around 96% CD4, approximately 88% CD8). The secondary response was weaker, and its peak arrived faster, on day 5 versus 15. The presence of abundant clonotypes contaminating from the bulk population was possible in FACS-sorted repertoires.

A process of 5'RACE template switching, which added a universal primer site and UMIs, was used to make TCR cDNA. TCRdb re-called the 5' RACE reads with MiXCR, one entry per CDR3 protein. The sample shows about 340,000 distinct CDR3 sequences, 3% to 4.5% of them seen only once. There are 18 residues in the CDR3. Germline V gives CDR1 SEHNR, CDR2 FQNEAQ (reference sequence). V lost 5 bases to trimming and J lost 1 base; unmatched junction nucleotides: 8. This clonotype was counted ten times or more. Its target is not known. The chain recombines TRBV7-9 with TRBJ2-3, with 14 bases fitting TRBD2. Source: PBMCs, taken 5 days after the yellow fever booster vaccination. This sequence was found in a man younger than 35 who received the YFV17D yellow fever vaccine. CDR3: CASSSSGTSGGGTDTQYF. CDR3 bases: TGTGCCAGCAGCAGCTCCGGGACTAGCGGGGGCGGCACAGATACGCAGTATTTT.